The clone carrying this T cell receptor (beta chain) was detected only once. Its target is unknown. The CDR3 totals 13 residues. Trimming removed 5 bases at V and 5 bases at J, with 10 bases between. The germline gives CDR1 SGHVS, CDR2 FQNEAQ. Sequencing was performed with immunoSEQ multiplex PCR; in TCRdb, only in-frame clones are kept and a portion is missing. Among about 710,000 clones listed, roughly 72% were seen once. The entry originates in a study of shared clonotypes between healthy human individuals. Study-level findings and limits: Incompleteness in sorted-subset sequencing, despite large depth, was shown by rarefaction. Among non-shared clonotypes, generation probabilities were lower than among those shared by all four donors.

Sequencing used memory CD4+ T cells sorted from blood. The subset: CD45RA-negative fraction. The TCR originated in a woman in her twenties or thirties in good health. V and J are TRBV7-8 and TRBJ1-5; D unclear. The CDR3 region is CASSAIRDQPQHF. The CDR3 region has the DNA TGTGCCAGCAGCGCCATACGGGATCAGCCCCAGCATTTT.